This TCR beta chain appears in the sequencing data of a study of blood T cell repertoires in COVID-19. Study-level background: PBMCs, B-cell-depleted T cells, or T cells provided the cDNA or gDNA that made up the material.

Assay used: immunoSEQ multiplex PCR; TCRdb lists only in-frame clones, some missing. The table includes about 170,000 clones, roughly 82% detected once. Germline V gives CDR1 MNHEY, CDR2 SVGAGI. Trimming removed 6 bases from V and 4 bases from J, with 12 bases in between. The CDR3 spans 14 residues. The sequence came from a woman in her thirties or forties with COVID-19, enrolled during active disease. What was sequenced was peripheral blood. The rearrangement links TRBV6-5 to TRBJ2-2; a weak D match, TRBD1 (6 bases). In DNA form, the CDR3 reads TGTGCCAGCAGGAAGGGGGAACTCACCGGGGAGCTGTTTTTT. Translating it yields CASRKGELTGELFF.